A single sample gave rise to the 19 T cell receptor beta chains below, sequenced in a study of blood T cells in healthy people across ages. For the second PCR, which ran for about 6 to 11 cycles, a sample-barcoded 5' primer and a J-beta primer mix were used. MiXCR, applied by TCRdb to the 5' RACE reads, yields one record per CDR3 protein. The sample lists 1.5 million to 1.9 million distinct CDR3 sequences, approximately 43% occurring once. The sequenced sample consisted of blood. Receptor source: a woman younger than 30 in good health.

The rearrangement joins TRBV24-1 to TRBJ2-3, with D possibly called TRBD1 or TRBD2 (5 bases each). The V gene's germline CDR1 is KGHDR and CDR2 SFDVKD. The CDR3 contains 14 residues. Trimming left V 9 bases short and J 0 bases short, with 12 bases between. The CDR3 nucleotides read TGTGCCACCGGGGGTTCCCTTAGCACAGATACGCAGTATTTT. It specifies CATGGSLSTDTQYF.

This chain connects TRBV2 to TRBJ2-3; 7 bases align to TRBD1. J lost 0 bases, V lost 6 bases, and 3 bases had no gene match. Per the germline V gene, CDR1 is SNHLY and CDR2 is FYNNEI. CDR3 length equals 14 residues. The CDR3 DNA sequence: TGTGCCAGCAGGGGGACAGAAAGCACAGATACGCAGTATTTT. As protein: CASRGTESTDTQYF. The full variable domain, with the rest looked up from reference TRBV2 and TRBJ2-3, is EPEVTQTPSHQVTQMGQEVILRCVPISNHLYFYWYRQILGQKVEFLVSFYNNEISEKSEIFDDQFSVERPDGSNFTLKIRSTKLEDSAMYFCASRGTESTDTQYFGPGTRLTVL.

CDR3 residues: CASSYSTGRYYGYTF. CDR3 sequence (DNA): TGTGCCAGCAGTTACTCGACAGGGCGTTACTATGGCTACACCTTC. The gene calls are TRBV6-5 and TRBJ1-2; 7 positions agree with TRBD1. In germline, CDR1 is MNHEY, CDR2 SVGAGI. Losses at the gene ends were 0 bases for V and 3 bases for J; bases not matched to a gene: 4. CDR3 size: 15 residues.

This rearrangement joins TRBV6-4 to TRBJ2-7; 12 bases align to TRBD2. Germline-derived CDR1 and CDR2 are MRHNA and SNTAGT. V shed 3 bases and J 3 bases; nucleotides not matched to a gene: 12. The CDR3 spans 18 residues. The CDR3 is CASSDPGLAGKGGYEQYF. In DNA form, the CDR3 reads TGTGCCAGCAGTGATCCAGGACTAGCGGGGAAAGGGGGCTACGAGCAGTACTTC.

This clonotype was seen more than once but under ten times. CDR3 sequence reads: CASSVYRGLSNEKLFF. The DNA of the CDR3 is TGTGCCAGCAGCGTATACAGGGGGCTTTCTAATGAAAAACTGTTTTTT. The rearrangement links TRBV7-8 to TRBJ1-4; TRBD1 aligns across 9 bases. V lost 5 bases and J lost 3; bases outside the gene matches: 7. The CDR3 spans 16 residues. Looked up from germline, CDR1 is SGHVS and CDR2 is FQNEAQ.

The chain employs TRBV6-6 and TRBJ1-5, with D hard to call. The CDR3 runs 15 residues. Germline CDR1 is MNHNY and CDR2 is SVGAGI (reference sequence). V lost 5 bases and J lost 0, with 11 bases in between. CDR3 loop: CASSPRQVSNQPQHF. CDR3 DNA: TGTGCCAGCAGTCCTCGGCAGGTTAGCAATCAGCCCCAGCATTTT.

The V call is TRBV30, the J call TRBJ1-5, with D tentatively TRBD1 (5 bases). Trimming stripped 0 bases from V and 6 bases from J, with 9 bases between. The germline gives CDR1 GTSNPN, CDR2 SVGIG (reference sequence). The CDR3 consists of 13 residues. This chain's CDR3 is CAWSVQDGQPQHF. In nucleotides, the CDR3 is TGTGCCTGGAGTGTACAGGACGGTCAGCCCCAGCATTTT.

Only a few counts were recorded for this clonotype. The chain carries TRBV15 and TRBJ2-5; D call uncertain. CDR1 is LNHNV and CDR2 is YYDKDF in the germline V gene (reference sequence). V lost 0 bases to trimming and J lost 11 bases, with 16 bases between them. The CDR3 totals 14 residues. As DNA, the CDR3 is TGTGCCACCAGCAGAGATAATGAGGACCTAGGGCAGTACTTC. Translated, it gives CATSRDNEDLGQYF.

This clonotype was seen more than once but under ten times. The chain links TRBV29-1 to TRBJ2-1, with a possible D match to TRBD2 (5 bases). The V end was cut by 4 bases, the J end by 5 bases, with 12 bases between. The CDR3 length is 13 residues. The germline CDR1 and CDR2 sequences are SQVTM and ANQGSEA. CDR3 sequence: CSVGLHGNNEQFF. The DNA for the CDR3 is TGCAGCGTTGGATTGCACGGGAACAATGAGCAGTTCTTC.

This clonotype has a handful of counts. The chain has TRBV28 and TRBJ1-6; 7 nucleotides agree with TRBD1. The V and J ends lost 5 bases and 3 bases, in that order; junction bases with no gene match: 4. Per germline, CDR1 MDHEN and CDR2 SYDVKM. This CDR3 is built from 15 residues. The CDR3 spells CASSRTGNYNSPLHF. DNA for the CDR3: TGTGCCAGCAGTCGGACAGGAAACTATAATTCACCCCTCCACTTT.

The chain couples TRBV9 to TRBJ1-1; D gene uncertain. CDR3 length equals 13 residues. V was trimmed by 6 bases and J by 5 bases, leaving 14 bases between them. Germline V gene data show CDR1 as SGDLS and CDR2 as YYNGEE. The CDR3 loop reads CASISRAGTEAFF. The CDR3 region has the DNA TGTGCCAGCATCTCCCGAGCGGGAACTGAAGCTTTCTTT.

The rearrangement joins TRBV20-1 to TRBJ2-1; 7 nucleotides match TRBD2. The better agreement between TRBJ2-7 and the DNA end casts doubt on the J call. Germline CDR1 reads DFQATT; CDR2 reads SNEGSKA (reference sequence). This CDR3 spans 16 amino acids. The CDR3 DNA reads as TGCAGTGCTAGAGATAGGCGGGGGAGCTCCTACAATGAGCAGTACTTC. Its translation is CSARDRRGSSYNEQYF.

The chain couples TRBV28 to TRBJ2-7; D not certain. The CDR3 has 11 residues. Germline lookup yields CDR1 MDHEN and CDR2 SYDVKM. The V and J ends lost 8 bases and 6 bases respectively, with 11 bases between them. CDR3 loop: CASQAVFEQYF. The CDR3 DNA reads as TGTGCCAGCCAAGCAGTGTTCGAGCAGTACTTC.

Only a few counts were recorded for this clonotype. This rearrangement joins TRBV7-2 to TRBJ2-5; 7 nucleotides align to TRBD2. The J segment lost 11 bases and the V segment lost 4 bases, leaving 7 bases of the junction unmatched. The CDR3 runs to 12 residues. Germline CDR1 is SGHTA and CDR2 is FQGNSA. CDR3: CASSWGGAEQYF. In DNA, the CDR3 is TGTGCCAGCAGCTGGGGAGGGGCGGAGCAGTACTTC.

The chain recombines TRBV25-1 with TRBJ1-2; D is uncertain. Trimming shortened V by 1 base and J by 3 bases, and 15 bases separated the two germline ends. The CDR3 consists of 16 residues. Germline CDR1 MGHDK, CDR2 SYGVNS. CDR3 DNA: TGTGCCAGCAGTGAATTAAGTGCCGTGCAGTACTATGGCTACACCTTC. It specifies CASSELSAVQYYGYTF.

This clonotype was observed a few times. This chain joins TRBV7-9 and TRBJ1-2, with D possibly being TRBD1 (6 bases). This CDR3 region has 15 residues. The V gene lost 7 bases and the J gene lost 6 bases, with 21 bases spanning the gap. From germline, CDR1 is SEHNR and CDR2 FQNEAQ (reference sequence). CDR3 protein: CASNALRGAGNGYTF. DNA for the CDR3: TGTGCCAGCAACGCCCTAAGGGGGGCAGGGAATGGCTACACCTTC.

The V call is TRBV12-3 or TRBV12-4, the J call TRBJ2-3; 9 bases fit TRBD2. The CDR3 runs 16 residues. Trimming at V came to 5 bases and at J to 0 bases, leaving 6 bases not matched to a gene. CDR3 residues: CASSPGLARSTDTQYF. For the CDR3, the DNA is TGTGCCAGCAGTCCCGGACTAGCGCGTAGCACAGATACGCAGTATTTT.

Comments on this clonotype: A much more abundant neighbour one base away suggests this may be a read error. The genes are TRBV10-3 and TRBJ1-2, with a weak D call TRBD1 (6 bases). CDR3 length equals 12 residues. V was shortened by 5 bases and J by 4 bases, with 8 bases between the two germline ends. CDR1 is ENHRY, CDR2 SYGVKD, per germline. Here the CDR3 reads CAISKDSYGYTF. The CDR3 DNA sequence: TGTGCCATCAGTAAGGACAGCTATGGCTACACCTTC.

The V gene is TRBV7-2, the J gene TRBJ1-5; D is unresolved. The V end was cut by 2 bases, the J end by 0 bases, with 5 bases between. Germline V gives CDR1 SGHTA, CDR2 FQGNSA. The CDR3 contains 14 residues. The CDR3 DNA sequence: TGTGCCAGCAGCTTACTATCTAGCAATCAGCCCCAGCATTTT. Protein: CASSLLSSNQPQHF.